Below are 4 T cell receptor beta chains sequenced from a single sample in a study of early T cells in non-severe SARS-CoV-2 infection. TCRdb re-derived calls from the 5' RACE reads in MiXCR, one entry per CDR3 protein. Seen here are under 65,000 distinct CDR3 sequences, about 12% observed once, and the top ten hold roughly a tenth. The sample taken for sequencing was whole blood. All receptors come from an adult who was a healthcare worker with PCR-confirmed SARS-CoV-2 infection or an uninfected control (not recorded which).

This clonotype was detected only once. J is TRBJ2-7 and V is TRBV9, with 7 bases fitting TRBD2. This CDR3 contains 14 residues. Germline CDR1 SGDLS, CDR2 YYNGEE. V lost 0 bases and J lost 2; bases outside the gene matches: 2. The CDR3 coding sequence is TGTGCCAGCAGCGTAGGCGGGAGTACCTACGAGCAGTACTTC. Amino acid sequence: CASSVGGSTYEQYF.

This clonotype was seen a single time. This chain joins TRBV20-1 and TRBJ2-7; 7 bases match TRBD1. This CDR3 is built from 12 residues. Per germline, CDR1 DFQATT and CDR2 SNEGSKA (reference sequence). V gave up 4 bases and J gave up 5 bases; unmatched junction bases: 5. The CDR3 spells CSANRGGNEQYF. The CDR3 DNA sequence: TGCAGTGCTAACAGGGGTGGCAACGAGCAGTACTTC.

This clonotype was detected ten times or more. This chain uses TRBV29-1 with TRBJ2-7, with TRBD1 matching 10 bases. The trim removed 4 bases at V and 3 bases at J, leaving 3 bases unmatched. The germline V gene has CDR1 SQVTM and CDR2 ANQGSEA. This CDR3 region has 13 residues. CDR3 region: CSVGGTGDYEQYF. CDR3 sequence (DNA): TGCAGCGTTGGGGGGACAGGGGACTACGAGCAGTACTTC.

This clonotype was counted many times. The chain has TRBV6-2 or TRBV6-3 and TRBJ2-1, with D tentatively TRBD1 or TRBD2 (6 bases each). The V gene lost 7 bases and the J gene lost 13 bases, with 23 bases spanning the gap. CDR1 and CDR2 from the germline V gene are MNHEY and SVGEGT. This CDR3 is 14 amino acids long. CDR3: CASTIRATGGTQFF. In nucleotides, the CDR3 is TGTGCCAGCACAATCAGGGCAACGGGCGGGACACAGTTCTTC.